The T cell receptor beta chain under discussion was sequenced for a study of shared clonotypes between healthy human individuals. Study-wide findings and caveats: Clonotypes that were shared across four donors made up 4.5% to 5% of naive CD4 clonotypes. Relative to memory subsets, naive subsets generally showed larger estimated richness.

Per the authors' pipeline: Sequence data from immunoSEQ were junction-only and lacked quality scores; consequently, filtering differed. TCRdb's table, derived via immunoSEQ multiplex PCR, lists solely in-frame clones and lacks some. The D gene and trimming were derived from the DNA, and the V and J assignments and clone size from that table. The sample lists roughly 2,300,000 clones, under 95% occurring once. For this clone: Its target is unknown.

A CD45RA+ naive subset and a CD45RA-negative memory subset were split from CD4+ cells. The CDR3 sequence is 15 residues long. Germline values: CDR1 MNHNS, CDR2 SASEGT. The V and J ends lost 7 bases and 4 bases, in that order; junction bases with no gene match: 10. The sample consisted of naive CD4+ T cells from PBMCs. Described subset: CD45RA+ positively selected. V gene TRBV6-1 combines with J gene TRBJ2-7, with 10 bases aligning to TRBD1. This TCR was recovered from a man aged 18 to 29 in good health. Some clones in this sample may be carry-over from other donors' samples. The chain's CDR3 is CASTTPGQGWYEQYF. The CDR3 nucleotides are TGTGCCAGCACGACACCGGGACAGGGGTGGTACGAGCAGTACTTC.